Included here is one TCR beta chain sequence, with context. The CDR3 is 17 amino acids. CDR1 and CDR2 (germline): MNHNS, SASEGT. V shed 4 bases and J 1 base; nucleotides not matched to a gene: 12. The record originates from a study of blood T cell repertoires in COVID-19. Sequenced by immunoSEQ multiplex PCR; TCRdb stores in-frame clones only, minus some. In the table there are under 450,000 clones, about 88% of which are singletons. The V call is TRBV6-1, the J call TRBJ1-1; 7 bases align to TRBD1. Sequences were obtained from peripheral blood. This clonotype was obtained from a woman aged 40 to 55 with COVID-19, enrolled during active disease. CDR3: CASSAGQAKTWNTEAFF. The CDR3 DNA reads TGTGCCAGCAGTGCTGGACAGGCCAAGACTTGGAACACTGAAGCTTTCTTT.